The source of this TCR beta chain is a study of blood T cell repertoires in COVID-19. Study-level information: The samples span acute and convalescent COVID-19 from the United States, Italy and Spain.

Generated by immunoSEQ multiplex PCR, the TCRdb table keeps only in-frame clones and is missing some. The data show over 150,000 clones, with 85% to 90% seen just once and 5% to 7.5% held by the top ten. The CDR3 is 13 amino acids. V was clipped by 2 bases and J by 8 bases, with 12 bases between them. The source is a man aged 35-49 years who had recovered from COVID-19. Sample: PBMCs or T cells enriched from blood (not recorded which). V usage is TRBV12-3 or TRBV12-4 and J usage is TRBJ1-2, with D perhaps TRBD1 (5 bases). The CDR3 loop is CASSLKQGDGYTF. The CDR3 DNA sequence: TGTGCCAGCAGTTTAAAGCAGGGCGACGGCTACACCTTC.